This T cell receptor beta chain originates from a study of blood T cell repertoires in COVID-19. In the study overall: Acute-phase and convalescent COVID-19 samples originated in the United States, Italy and Spain. Sample material is recorded as cDNA or gDNA derived from T cells, B-cell-depleted T cells, or PBMCs.

Methods used by the authors: The assay estimated nucleated cells by amplifying reference gene primers. The assay was immunoSEQ multiplex PCR, and TCRdb's table has in-frame clones only and misses some. The V and J calls and clone size come from that table; D and trimming were worked out from the DNA. The sample holds 540,000 or so clones, approximately 88% seen once. The CDR3 runs to 19 residues. Germline-derived CDR1 and CDR2 are MGHRA and YSYEKL. The V and J ends lost 0 bases and 0 bases respectively, with 20 bases between them. The receptor comes from a woman aged 50 to 60 with COVID-19, enrolled during active disease. The genes are TRBV4-1 and TRBJ1-1; D unclear. The sample comprised peripheral blood. In nucleotides, the CDR3 is TGCGCCAGCAGCCAAGAGCGGGTGGTTATGGGGAGGGTGAACACTGAAGCTTTCTTT. Amino acids: CASSQERVVMGRVNTEAFF.